Listed below are T cell receptor beta chains from one sample, sequenced in a study of PD-1 blockade in mismatch repair-deficient tumors. The method was immunoSEQ multiplex PCR; TCRdb's version includes in-frame clones alone and lacks a portion of them. The table records 100,000 to 150,000 clones, about 88% of them present only once. Sequenced material: peripheral blood, taken 44 weeks after starting pembrolizumab. The receptors shown here come from an adult with mismatch repair-deficient cancer. Each CDR3 is given with its conserved first and last residue. D genes are given only for firm matches. A row's size may be missing; if present it is once, few, many or a size class.

V gene	clone size	D gene	J gene	CDR3 DNA	CDR3 protein
TRBV5-1	.	TRBD2	TRBJ2-1	TGCGCCAGCAGTCCACTAGCGGGAGGGCGGTACAATGAGCAGTTCTTC	CASSPLAGGRYNEQFF
TRBV10-3	.	.	TRBJ2-5	TGTGCCATCAGTGAGTCCTTCGGGGGCGGAGAGACCCAGTACTTC	CAISESFGGGETQYF
TRBV27	few	.	TRBJ2-7	TGTGCCAGCAGTCCTACCGGGGCGGGGGAGCAGTACTTC	CASSPTGAGEQYF
TRBV2	.	.	TRBJ1-1	TGTGCCAGCAGAAAGGGATCGAACACTGAAGCTTTCTTT	CASRKGSNTEAFF
TRBV30	few	.	TRBJ2-3	TGTGCCTGGAGTGACGGTCGAGTACCGTATTTT	CAWSDGRVPYF
TRBV29-1	.	.	TRBJ1-1	TGCAGCGTTGTCGTCCTTGAAGCTTTCTTT	CSVVVLEAFF
TRBV29-1	.	TRBD2	TRBJ2-5	TGCAGCGGAGGGAGAGGCGGGAGGACCCAAGAGACCCAGTACTTC	CSGGRGGRTQETQYF
TRBV5-8	.	.	TRBJ2-5	TGTGCCAGCAGCTTGGCGCCCGGTCAAGAGACCCAGTACTTC	CASSLAPGQETQYF
TRBV4-1	.	.	TRBJ2-1	TGCGCCAGCAGCCAAGTCTCAGCGGCTACCTACAATGAGCAGTTCTTC	CASSQVSAATYNEQFF
TRBV7-6	few	.	TRBJ2-7	TGTGCCAGTTCTCGACAAGCGCTGTACGAGCAGTACTTC	CASSRQALYEQYF
TRBV19	.	.	TRBJ2-2	TGTGCCAGTAGTATATGCGGTAGCGGCCTCACCGGGGAGCTGTTTTTT	CASSICGSGLTGELFF
TRBV5-1	.	TRBD2	TRBJ2-3	TGCGCCAGCAACCGACCGGGACTAGCGGAGAGCACAGATACGCAGTATTTT	CASNRPGLAESTDTQYF
TRBV12-5	once	.	TRBJ2-1	TGTGCTAGTGGCCAGCCCGGCGGAGGGGGTCGGGCTTACAATGAGCAGTTCTTC	CASGQPGGGGRAYNEQFF
TRBV27	.	TRBD1	TRBJ2-7	TGTGCCAGCAGTTTAACTCCACAGGGGTTATGGATAGAGCAGTACTTC	CASSLTPQGLWIEQYF
TRBV11-3	.	.	TRBJ2-3	TGTGCCAGCAGCTTAGATCGTGGCGGGGACACAGATACGCAGTATTTT	CASSLDRGGDTDTQYF
TRBV4-1	.	.	TRBJ2-7	TGCGCCAGCAGCCAAGTTGTGGATTCAGGCTACGAGCAGTACTTC	CASSQVVDSGYEQYF
TRBV6-5	.	.	TRBJ1-2	TGTGCCAGCAGTTGGGGGGGAGCGACTAACTATGGCTACACCTTC	CASSWGGATNYGYTF
TRBV4-1	.	.	TRBJ2-1	TGCGCCAGCAGCCACGCTGGAGGAGGTCGCTACAATGAGCAGTTCTTC	CASSHAGGGRYNEQFF
TRBV29-1	.	.	TRBJ1-1	TGCAGCGTCAACCTTGGGATTGAAGCTTTCTTT	CSVNLGIEAFF
TRBV10-3	once	TRBD2	TRBJ2-6	TGTGCCATCAGTGGGGGGGGCTCTGGGGCCAACGTCCTGACTTTC	CAISGGGSGANVLTF
TRBV7-2	.	.	TRBJ2-7	TGTGCCAGCAGCTTAGAGACGAGCTCCTACGAGCAGTACTTC	CASSLETSSYEQYF
TRBV21-1	few	.	TRBJ1-2	TGTGCCAGCAGCAGACGGGGTCCAGCGGGCTATGGCTACACCTTC	CASSRRGPAGYGYTF
TRBV4-3	.	.	TRBJ1-4	TGCGCCAGCAGCCAAGCGGAATCGGACACCGAAAAACTGTTTTTT	CASSQAESDTEKLFF
TRBV19	.	TRBD2	TRBJ2-7	TGTGCCACCTCACCGCTGGGGCTAGCGGGAAAGTACGAGCAGTACTTC	CATSPLGLAGKYEQYF
TRBV21-1	.	.	TRBJ2-1	TGTGCCAGCAGCAACCAACGGGGACCTCTCTCCCCCTACAATGAGCAGTTCTTC	CASSNQRGPLSPYNEQFF
TRBV10-3	once	TRBD1	TRBJ2-2	TGTGCCATCAGTGGGGGGACAGGGGCGAACACCGGGGAGCTGTTTTTT	CAISGGTGANTGELFF
TRBV12-5	few	.	TRBJ1-1	TGTGCTAGTGGTGAAGGGGTTTTGAACACTGAAGCTTTCTTT	CASGEGVLNTEAFF
TRBV10-1	.	.	TRBJ2-7	TGCGCCAGCAGTGAGCCATGGGGGGAGCAGTACTTC	CASSEPWGEQYF
TRBV27	.	TRBD1	TRBJ1-1	TGTGCCAGCAGTTTGGGACAGACCACTGAAGCTTTCTTT	CASSLGQTTEAFF
TRBV11-2	.	.	TRBJ2-3	TGTGCCAGCACCCTCTCACAGGGATTGGATACGCAGTATTTT	CASTLSQGLDTQYF
TRBV30	once	.	TRBJ1-3	TGTGCCTGGAGCAATCCGCTTGAGGGACCCCTCTCTGGAAACACCATATATTTT	CAWSNPLEGPLSGNTIYF
TRBV19	.	TRBD1	TRBJ2-7	TGTGCCAGTAGTACCTGGGACAGTTCCTACGAGCAGTACTTC	CASSTWDSSYEQYF
TRBV4-3	.	TRBD2	TRBJ2-7	TGCGCCAGCAGCCAAGAATCAGGGACTAGTGGATCCTACGAGCAGTACTTC	CASSQESGTSGSYEQYF
TRBV7-8	.	TRBD1	TRBJ2-7	TGTGCCAGCAGCACCCGACAGGGTATGACCTACGAGCAGTACTTC	CASSTRQGMTYEQYF
TRBV28	.	.	TRBJ2-7	TGTGCCAGCAGCCACTACGAGCAGTACTTC	CASSHYEQYF
TRBV29-1	once	.	TRBJ2-2	TGCAGCGTTGAAGGGGTTGGGGTGCCCTACACCGGGGAGCTGTTTTTT	CSVEGVGVPYTGELFF